This T cell receptor beta chain was observed in a study of shared clonotypes between healthy human individuals. Naive CD8 cells lacked CD45RO, underwent positive selection for CCR7 and left out terminally differentiated effector memory CD45RA+ cells. Concerning this clone: Its antigen is still unknown.

Broader study findings: Owing to a small donor count, the genetic and exposure-history diversity represented was limited. The sharing of 4% to 5.5% of naive CD4 clonotypes was seen across a few donors.

Trimming cost V 1 base and J 7 bases; bases outside gene matches: 7. CDR1 SGHVS and CDR2 FNYEAQ come from the germline V gene. This CDR3 has 14 amino acids. Assay: immunoSEQ multiplex PCR; the TCRdb copy retains only in-frame clones and omits some. The sample contains roughly 2,000,000 clones, 85% to 95% of which appear only once. What was sequenced was naive CD8+ T cells from PBMCs. The chain has TRBV7-6 and TRBJ2-7, with TRBD2 matching over 7 bases. This clonotype was obtained from a young man in good health. Some clones in this sample may be carry-over from other donors' samples. CDR3 DNA sequence: TGTGCCAGCAGCTTAGGGGTAGCGGGTAGGGAGCAGTACTTC. Translating it yields CASSLGVAGREQYF.